This TCR beta chain was obtained from a study of T cell responses to AZD1222 COVID-19 vaccine. Libraries were prepared by immunoSEQ multiplex PCR; TCRdb keeps only in-frame clonotypes and omits some of them. The sample consists of approximately 85,000 clones, just over 85% of them appearing once. The germline CDR1 and CDR2 sequences are SGDLS and YYNGEE. There are 12 residues in the CDR3. V lost 5 bases, J lost 7 bases, and 2 bases stayed unmatched. Sequencing used peripheral blood, obtained on day 0 of AZD1222 vaccination. This TCR derives from an adult in good health. The V call is TRBV9, the J call TRBJ1-2, with 10 bases fitting TRBD1. The CDR3 nucleotides read TGTGCCAGCAGGACAGGGGGCACTGGCTACACCTTC. Translated: CASRTGGTGYTF.